This TCR beta chain was obtained from a study of blood T cell repertoires in COVID-19. Study as a whole: COVID-19 samples from acute and convalescent phases originated in the United States, Italy and Spain. PBMCs, B-cell-depleted T cells, or T cells provided the cDNA or gDNA that made up the material.

The Seattle site enrolled patients during active infection and followed them longitudinally. The CDR3 is made up of 16 amino acids. Trimming removed 4 bases from V and 4 bases from J; junction bases left unmatched: 6. The germline V gene encodes CDR1 SGHVS and CDR2 FQNEAQ. As originally analysed: Reference gene primer amplification yielded estimated nucleated cell counts. Only in-frame clones appear in the TCRdb table, and some are missing; sequencing was by immunoSEQ multiplex PCR. Clone size and V and J calls were adopted from that table, with D and trimming inferred from the DNA. The data hold around 190,000 clones, with 79% observed a single time.

The chain carries TRBV7-8 and TRBJ2-5, with 13 positions matching TRBD2. The specimen sequenced was peripheral blood. The TCR comes from a woman in her 40s with COVID-19, enrolled during active disease. CDR3 residues: CASSSTGTSGAETQYF. CDR3 coding DNA: TGTGCCAGCAGCTCCACCGGGACTAGCGGGGCAGAGACCCAGTACTTC. Full variable domain (remainder filled in from reference TRBV7-8 and TRBJ2-5): GAGVSQSPRYKVAKRGQDVALRCDPISGHVSLFWYQQALGQGPEFLTYFQNEAQLDKSGLPSDRFFAERPEGSVSTLKIQRTQQEDSAVYLCASSSTGTSGAETQYFGPGTRLLVL.